A selection of T cell receptor beta chains follows, all from one sample in a study of neurological immune-mediated disorders. TCRdb passed the 5' RACE reads through MiXCR, listing each CDR3 protein once. The data show 30,000 to 45,000 distinct CDR3 sequences, about 4.4% seen once. What was sequenced was CD4+ T cells from blood. These receptors came from a man aged 18-30 years in good health. The CDR3 runs from the conserved cysteine through the conserved F or W. The D gene is left open where the match is weak. Rows may omit the clone size; those that give it use once, few, many or a size class.

CDR3 protein	CDR3 DNA	clone size	D gene	J gene	V gene	CDR3 length
CASSLMSTDTQYF	TGTGCCAGCAGCTTAATGAGCACAGATACGCAGTATTTT	few	.	TRBJ2-3	TRBV11-3	13
CSARNKHYGYTF	TGCAGTGCTAGAAACAAGCACTATGGCTACACCTTC	many	.	TRBJ1-2	TRBV20-1	12
CSVETGFETQYF	TGCAGCGTAGAGACAGGGTTTGAGACCCAGTACTTC	many	TRBD1	TRBJ2-5	TRBV29-1	12
CASSNTGGEDTEAFF	TGTGCCAGCAGTAACACAGGGGGCGAGGATACTGAAGCTTTCTTT	many	TRBD1	TRBJ1-1	TRBV6-6	15
CASSVRQGLRNNEQFF	TGCGCCAGCAGCGTACGACAGGGGTTAAGGAACAATGAGCAGTTCTTC	many	TRBD1	TRBJ2-1	TRBV5-1	16
CSAKQGGLNYGYTF	TGCAGTGCTAAACAGGGGGGATTGAACTATGGCTACACCTTC	many	TRBD1	TRBJ1-2	TRBV20-1	14
CASSLQTGQGEAFF	TGCGCCAGCAGCTTACAAACAGGGCAGGGTGAAGCTTTCTTT	many	.	TRBJ1-1	TRBV5-1	14
CASSQVGRDKRSPLHF	TGTGCCAGCAGCCAAGTCGGGCGGGACAAGAGATCACCCCTCCACTTT	many	.	TRBJ1-6	TRBV4-2	16
CASRGTGNSGNTIYF	TGTGCCAGCAGGGGCACGGGAAACTCTGGAAACACCATATATTTT	many	.	TRBJ1-3	TRBV7-2	15
CASSLVGTGATYGYTF	TGCGCCAGCAGCTTGGTTGGGACAGGGGCTACATATGGCTACACCTTC	many	TRBD1	TRBJ1-2	TRBV5-1	16
CASSLSGNPGQGARGADTQYF	TGCGCCAGCAGCTTGTCAGGGAACCCGGGACAGGGGGCGCGGGGCGCAGATACGCAGTATTTT	many	TRBD1	TRBJ2-3	TRBV5-1	21
CASSYLRGGGYTF	TGTGCCAGCAGTTACCTCCGCGGGGGAGGCTACACCTTC	many	.	TRBJ1-2	TRBV6-5	13
CATEPGSTDTQYF	TGCGCCACCGAACCGGGGAGCACAGATACGCAGTATTTT	many	.	TRBJ2-3	TRBV10-2	13
CASTPGGHGTDTQYF	TGTGCCAGCACCCCGGGGGGACATGGCACAGATACGCAGTATTTT	many	.	TRBJ2-3	TRBV12-3/TRBV12-4	15
CSARDGTTGGNSPLHF	TGCAGTGCTAGAGATGGAACCACAGGGGGGAATTCACCCCTCCACTTT	many	TRBD1	TRBJ1-6	TRBV20-1	16
CATSDPDQPQHF	TGTGCCACCAGTGATCCCGATCAGCCCCAGCATTTT	many	.	TRBJ1-5	TRBV24-1	12
CASSHRRLRGQYF	TGTGCCAGCAGCCACCGACGGCTCCGGGGGCAGTACTTC	many	.	TRBJ2-7	TRBV14	13
CASSIGTPAGDTQYF	TGTGCCAGCAGTATCGGGACTCCCGCGGGGGATACGCAGTATTTT	many	.	TRBJ2-3	TRBV12-3/TRBV12-4	15
CASSLSGGDGYTF	TGTGCCAGCAGCTTATCAGGGGGGGATGGCTACACCTTC	many	TRBD1	TRBJ1-2	TRBV7-2	13
CASSYMWKAEAFF	TGTGCCAGCAGTTACATGTGGAAAGCTGAAGCTTTCTTT	many	.	TRBJ1-1	TRBV6-5	13
CASSLATDTQYF	TGCGCCAGCAGCTTGGCCACAGATACGCAGTATTTT	many	.	TRBJ2-3	TRBV5-1	12
CASSDGRQVLGTQYF	TGTGCCAGCAGTGACGGGAGGCAGGTTCTCGGGACCCAGTACTTC	many	TRBD2	TRBJ2-5	TRBV6-5	15
CAIRPKTGQETDTQYF	TGTGCCATCAGGCCCAAAACGGGACAGGAAACAGATACGCAGTATTTT	many	TRBD1	TRBJ2-3	TRBV10-3	16
CASSFLGNQPQHF	TGTGCCAGCAGCTTTTTGGGGAATCAGCCCCAGCATTTT	many	.	TRBJ1-5	TRBV9	13
CSASRVINEKLFF	TGCAGTGCTAGCAGGGTCATTAATGAAAAACTGTTTTTT	many	.	TRBJ1-4	TRBV20-1	13
CATTVDRGYEQYF	TGTGCCACGACCGTGGACAGGGGGTACGAGCAGTACTTC	many	TRBD1	TRBJ2-7	TRBV15	13
CASSLGQGAYEQYF	TGTGCCAGCAGCCTAGGACAGGGGGCCTACGAGCAGTACTTC	many	TRBD1	TRBJ2-7	TRBV7-2	14
CAISAQGKRDTEAFF	TGTGCCATCAGTGCACAGGGGAAGCGAGACACTGAAGCTTTCTTT	many	TRBD1	TRBJ1-1	TRBV10-3	15
CATSVPSGPQYF	TGTGCCACCAGTGTACCCTCCGGCCCGCAGTATTTT	.	.	TRBJ2-3	TRBV24-1	12
CASNRINDNQPQHF	TGTGCCAGCAACAGGATTAACGACAATCAGCCCCAGCATTTT	many	.	TRBJ1-5	TRBV6-6	14
CASRPGPEMQPQHF	TGTGCCAGCAGACCTGGGCCGGAGATGCAGCCCCAGCATTTT	many	.	TRBJ1-5	TRBV6-5	14
CASSLVEAGSSLEQYF	TGTGCCAGCAGCTTAGTGGAGGCAGGCTCATCGCTCGAGCAGTACTTC	many	.	TRBJ2-7	TRBV7-6	16